This passage covers 32 T cell receptor beta chains from one sample sequenced in a study of immune aging and cytomegalovirus after organ transplant (dated by TCRdb to about 2021). In light of the paper, this sample's time point label describes: five sample-tagged time points from pre-transplant (day -1) to day 368 post-transplant, pooled. The antigens of these receptors remain unknown. The library was produced with single-cell sequencing. Instrument on record: Illumina NovaSeq 6000. The BD Rhapsody Targeted mRNA and AbSeq Reagent Kit, in a microwell format, was used for cell capture and library preparation. TCRdb took the public reads, trimmed them with fastp at Q25, ran MiXCR for clone calling and kept in-frame beta chains. CDR3 protein duplicates are merged, each entry listing the most common genes and DNA. The sample has more than 20,000 distinct CDR3 sequences on record, 36% of them singletons. Of the sample, around a quarter falls within the top ten clones.

Here the sequenced sample was CMV peptide-activated CD4+ and CD8+ T cells sorted from blood, taken at five time points, pooled. What this sample's cell subset or site label stands for: sorted CD8+CD137+ and CD4+CD154+ T cells after roughly 12 h CMV IE-1 peptide stimulation. The receptors come from a female donor who had a heart transplant and CMV viremia.

Points on this clonotype: One end of the junction is discordant with germline, which a read error may explain. The chain links TRBV20-1 to TRBJ2-3, with D perhaps TRBD1 or TRBD2 (5 bases each). CDR1 is DFQATT, CDR2 SNEGSKA, per germline (reference sequence). This CDR3 has 16 amino acids. The CDR3 sequence: CSARIPKGTYTGTQYF. CDR3 DNA sequence: TGCAGCGCTAGAATCCCCAAGGGGACCTATACAGGTACGCAGTATTTT.

The chain links TRBV29-1 to TRBJ1-1, with TRBD1 matching 9 bases. Germline values: CDR1 SQVTM, CDR2 ANQGSEA. The CDR3 sequence is 15 residues long. Trimming took 7 bases from V and 5 from J; bases not matched to a gene: 14. In nucleotides, the CDR3 is TGCAGCGAATTATCATGGGACAGGGTGTATACTGAAGCTTTCTTT. It specifies CSELSWDRVYTEAFF.

V is TRBV18 and J is TRBJ1-1; a weak D match, TRBD1 (6 bases). Trimming removed 5 bases from V and 3 bases from J, with 13 bases in between. The germline CDR1 and CDR2 sequences are KGHSH and LQKENI. The CDR3 has 14 residues. CDR3 in amino acids: CASSDPGVYTEAFF. The CDR3 DNA sequence: TGTGCCAGCTCAGACCCAGGGGTCTACACTGAAGCTTTCTTT.

By share, this clonotype ranks as medium-sized. V gene TRBV20-1 combines with J gene TRBJ2-2, with D unresolved. CDR1 is DFQATT and CDR2 is SNEGSKA in the germline V gene (reference sequence). This CDR3 has 12 amino acids. The V gene lost 6 bases and the J gene lost 6 bases, with 11 bases spanning the gap. CDR3 amino acids: CSAPELSGELFF. DNA of the CDR3: TGCAGTGCACCGGAACTCTCCGGGGAGCTGTTTTTT.

This clonotype came up many times. The chain joins TRBV7-9 to TRBJ1-1, with D perhaps matching TRBD1 (5 bases). CDR1 is SEHNR, CDR2 FQNEAQ, per germline (reference sequence). Trimming cost V 3 bases and J 3 bases, with 14 bases left between them. This CDR3 comprises 15 residues. Written as DNA, the CDR3 is TGTGCCAGCAGCTTTGCAGGGACGGGCGACACTGAAGCTTTCTTT. Amino acid sequence: CASSFAGTGDTEAFF.

The sample holds a few counts of this clonotype. The chain joins TRBV3-1 to TRBJ2-3, with 11 bases that match TRBD2. The V segment lost 4 bases and the J segment 0 bases; nucleotides outside the gene matches: 3. CDR1 and CDR2 from the germline V gene are LGHDT and YNNKEL (reference sequence). This CDR3 region has 16 residues. The CDR3 is CASSRSSGRSTDTQYF. As DNA, the CDR3 is TGTGCCAGCAGCCGATCTAGCGGGAGGAGCACAGATACGCAGTATTTT.

The chain is built from TRBV4-1 and TRBJ2-5; 9 nucleotides line up with TRBD2. The V and J ends lost 4 bases and 0 bases, in that order; junction bases with no gene match: 12. Germline CDR1 MGHRA, CDR2 YSYEKL. The CDR3 consists of 18 residues. Here the CDR3 reads CASSPSRGRALDQETQYF. CDR3 coding DNA: TGCGCCAGCAGCCCGTCACGCGGGAGGGCCCTGGACCAAGAGACCCAGTACTTC.

This clonotype has just a few counts. The CDR3 sequence: CASSPPGVDNQPQHF. The CDR3 coding sequence is TGTGCCAGCAGCCCCCCCGGGGTGGACAATCAGCCCCAGCATTTT. The J gene is TRBJ1-5, the V gene TRBV7-9; D remains unclear. Deletions cut 5 bases from V and 3 bases from J, with 14 bases between. Germline CDR1 SEHNR, CDR2 FQNEAQ (reference sequence). The CDR3 sequence is 15 residues long.

This clonotype came up a few times. The CDR3 bases are TGTGCCAGCAGCCCCGGGACTAGCGGGAGGAGCACAGATACGCAGTATTTT. Its protein is CASSPGTSGRSTDTQYF. The gene calls are TRBV5-4 and TRBJ2-3; 15 bases fit TRBD2. The ends lost 4 bases at V and 0 bases at J; junction bases unmatched: 3. The CDR3 has 17 amino acids. Per the germline V gene, CDR1 is SGHNT and CDR2 is YYREEE (reference sequence).

Details on this clonotype: Relative to the germline gene, one junction end is altered; a read error may explain this. V gene TRBV2 combines with J gene TRBJ1-5; D is unresolved. This CDR3 region has 13 residues. Germline CDR1 reads SNHLY; CDR2 reads FYNNEI. The CDR3 spells CASSVEGNQPQHF. In DNA form, the CDR3 reads TGTGCCAGCTCAGTGGAAGGCAATCAGCCCCAGCACTTT.

About this clonotype: At one end, the junction sequence differs from germline, possibly due to a read error. The chain links TRBV5-4 to TRBJ2-5; D remains unclear. The CDR3 loop spans 11 amino acids. CDR1 is SGHNT and CDR2 is YYREEE in the germline V gene (reference sequence). This chain's CDR3 is CASSVQGTQYF. The CDR3 nucleotides read TGTGCCAGCAGCGTTCAAGGGACCCAGTACTTC.

The gene calls are TRBV5-5 and TRBJ2-7, with D perhaps matching TRBD2 (6 bases). CDR1 and CDR2 (germline): SGHKS, YYEKEE (reference sequence). With 0 bases removed from V and 2 bases from J, the gap between germline ends came to 12 bases. The CDR3 is made up of 15 amino acids. CDR3 DNA sequence: TGTGCCAGCAGCTTGGCGAGTTGGGGGGCCTACGAGCAGTACTTC. Translated: CASSLASWGAYEQYF.

This clonotype was seen only a few times. The rearrangement uses TRBV7-9 and TRBJ2-1, with D possibly TRBD2 on 6 matching bases. The CDR3 runs 15 residues. From germline, CDR1 is SEHNR and CDR2 FQNEAQ (reference sequence). V dropped 0 bases and J dropped 8 bases, with 14 bases sitting between them. The CDR3 coding sequence is TGTGCCAGCAGCTTAGCGGAGGGAATCGGGCATGAGCAGTTCTTC. Protein: CASSLAEGIGHEQFF.

This clonotype is categorized as medium-sized. The genes are TRBV19 and TRBJ2-7, with a weak D call TRBD2 (5 bases). Germline V gene sequence: CDR1 LNHDA, CDR2 SQIVND (reference sequence). CDR3 size: 14 residues. V gave up 8 bases and J gave up 0 bases, with 14 bases separating them. This CDR3 is CASRRGETSYEQYF. CDR3 DNA: TGTGCCAGTCGTCGGGGAGAGACCTCCTACGAGCAGTACTTC.

At least ten counts were recorded for this clonotype. The chain links TRBV12-3 or TRBV12-4 to TRBJ2-7, with 11 bases identical to TRBD2. The CDR3 consists of 16 residues. V lost 5 bases to trimming and J lost 7 bases; unmatched junction nucleotides: 13. The chain's CDR3 is CASSLRLAGFLREQYF. The CDR3 bases are TGTGCCAGCAGTCTCCGACTAGCGGGGTTTCTGCGAGAGCAGTACTTC.

This clonotype showed up just a few times. The gene calls are TRBV6-5 and TRBJ1-1, with TRBD1 as a possible D gene (5 bases). Trimming shortened V by 8 bases and J by 6 bases, and 10 bases separated the two germline ends. The germline CDR1 and CDR2 sequences are MNHEY and SVGAGI. The CDR3 is made up of 11 amino acids. The CDR3 coding sequence is TGTGCCAGCCGAACACAGGCTGAAGCTTTCTTT. This encodes CASRTQAEAFF.

In regard to this clonotype: The junction departs from the called germline gene at one end, perhaps through a read error. The V call is TRBV25-1, the J call TRBJ1-2; weak D call: TRBD1 (5 bases). From germline, CDR1 is MGHDK and CDR2 SYGVNS. The CDR3 covers 12 residues. The CDR3 loop reads CASNEGNYGYAF. The CDR3 DNA reads as TGTGCCAGCAATGAGGGGAACTATGGCTACGCCTTC.

The chain combines TRBV25-1 with TRBJ2-5, with 11 bases matching TRBD1. The CDR3 is 16 residues long. Trimming removed 1 base from V and 4 bases from J; junction bases left unmatched: 5. Germline V CDR1 and CDR2: MGHDK, SYGVNS. CDR3 in DNA: TGTGCCAGCAGTGAATCGGGACAGGGGGGACCAGAGACCCAGTACTTC. It translates to CASSESGQGGPETQYF.

This clonotype is medium-sized. The rearrangement joins TRBV30 to TRBJ2-5, with unresolved D. The CDR3 loop spans 15 amino acids. Trimming shortened V by 4 bases and J by 0 bases, and 15 bases separated the two germline ends. Germline loops: CDR1 GTSNPN, CDR2 SVGIG (reference sequence). The CDR3 DNA sequence: TGTGCCTGGACCCCCGCTTTGTCGTACCAAGAGACCCAGTACTTC. It specifies CAWTPALSYQETQYF.

DNA for the CDR3: TGTGCCAGCAGTTACTCAGGGGGGACAGGGTGGACTGAAGCTTTCTTT. Encoded protein: CASSYSGGTGWTEAFF. The chain has TRBV6-5 and TRBJ1-1; TRBD1 matches at 9 bases. This CDR3 is built from 16 residues. Germline CDR1 and CDR2: MNHEY and SVGAGI. J was trimmed by 5 bases and V by 0 bases; bases with no gene match: 7.

This clonotype counts as medium-sized (0.01 to 0.1%). The chain combines TRBV6-6 with TRBJ2-7, with a weak D call TRBD2 (5 bases). Germline assignment: CDR1 MNHNY and CDR2 SVGAGI (reference sequence). Trimming removed 8 bases at V and 7 bases at J, with 15 bases between. This CDR3 has 12 amino acids. The CDR3 nucleotides are TGTGCCAGCGGAACCCCCACGGGGGAGCAGTACTTC. Its translation: CASGTPTGEQYF.

This clonotype was detected only once. The chain carries TRBV20-1 and TRBJ2-3; tentatively, D is TRBD2 (6 bases). In germline, CDR1 is DFQATT, CDR2 SNEGSKA (reference sequence). V lost 2 bases and J 2 bases, leaving 14 bases between the germline ends. CDR3 length equals 15 residues. Written as DNA, the CDR3 is TGCAGTGCTAGATCCGGGACTCGTATCACAGATACGCAGTATTTT. Protein: CSARSGTRITDTQYF.

This clonotype showed up many times. The chain recombines TRBV5-1 with TRBJ2-1; the match to TRBD1 covers 7 bases. The CDR3 is 14 residues long. V dropped 4 bases and J dropped 5; count of bases not matched to a gene: 6. CDR1 is SGHRS, CDR2 YFSETQ, per germline. Here the CDR3 reads CASSQQGKNNEQFF. CDR3 sequence (DNA): TGCGCCAGCAGCCAACAGGGGAAGAACAATGAGCAGTTCTTC.

The chain couples TRBV4-2 to TRBJ1-6; TRBD1 matches at 7 bases. Germline V lookup: CDR1 LGHNA, CDR2 YNFKEQ. V lost 2 bases and J lost 9; bases outside the gene matches: 7. The CDR3 is 15 residues long. The CDR3: CASSQLGQGGSPLHF. CDR3 nucleotides: TGTGCCAGCAGCCAATTAGGGCAGGGGGGTTCACCCCTCCACTTT.

This chain joins TRBV6-1 and TRBJ1-1; D not resolved. CDR3 length: 13 amino acids. Germline lookup yields CDR1 MNHNS and CDR2 SASEGT. The V and J ends lost 4 bases and 2 bases respectively, with 8 bases between them. The CDR3 DNA sequence: TGTGCCAGCAGTGCAGAAAGAAACACTGAAGCTTTCTTT. Protein product: CASSAERNTEAFF.

V and J are TRBV28 and TRBJ2-1; 7 nucleotides line up with TRBD2. The germline V gene has CDR1 MDHEN and CDR2 SYDVKM. J was trimmed by 8 bases and V by 9 bases; bases with no gene match: 13. There are 14 residues in the CDR3. The CDR3 sequence is CASRGLAGADEQFF. In DNA, the CDR3 is TGTGCCAGTAGAGGACTCGCGGGAGCCGATGAGCAGTTCTTC.

Turning to this clonotype: This clone may be a read error of a much larger clone one base away. The V gene is TRBV28, the J gene TRBJ1-3, with D tentatively TRBD1 (5 bases). Trimming shortened V by 10 bases and J by 7 bases, and 20 bases separated the two germline ends. CDR1 is MDHEN, CDR2 SYDVKM, per germline. This CDR3 region has 14 residues. Here the CDR3 DNA reads TGTGCCACCTCGAACGGCAGGGTCGGGAACACCATATATTTT. It translates to CATSNGRVGNTIYF.

This clonotype was counted ten times or more. The chain links TRBV19 to TRBJ2-7, with D tentatively TRBD1 or TRBD2 (5 bases each). CDR3 length: 13 amino acids. Between the trimmed V and J ends, which lost 9 bases and 2 bases, there was a span of 14 bases. From germline, CDR1 is LNHDA and CDR2 SQIVND (reference sequence). The CDR3 nucleotides read TGTGCCAGCGGACCGGGGACGACCTACGAGCAGTACTTC. Amino acid sequence: CASGPGTTYEQYF.

The genes are TRBV2 and TRBJ1-1; 11 bases agree with TRBD1. The CDR3 runs 17 residues. The V segment lost 7 bases and the J segment 0 bases; nucleotides outside the gene matches: 10. Germline V gene sequence: CDR1 SNHLY, CDR2 FYNNEI. The CDR3: CASKGWTGGFMNTEAFF. CDR3 nucleotide sequence: TGTGCCAGCAAAGGGTGGACAGGGGGCTTCATGAACACTGAAGCTTTCTTT.

The chain joins TRBV6-1 to TRBJ2-7; D gene unclear. The length of the CDR3 is 13 residues. Between the trimmed V and J ends, which lost 7 bases and 2 bases, there was a span of 12 bases. Germline CDR1 is MNHNS and CDR2 is SASEGT. The CDR3 here is CASTKAETYEQYF. The CDR3, as DNA: TGTGCCAGCACTAAGGCGGAGACCTACGAGCAGTACTTC.

This clonotype showed up just a few times. The genes are TRBV12-3 or TRBV12-4 and TRBJ2-2; the match to TRBD2 covers 15 bases. The V and J ends lost 4 bases and 7 bases, in that order; junction bases with no gene match: 13. The length of the CDR3 is 19 residues. The CDR3 sequence: CASSSTPGLAGGHLGELFF. The CDR3 DNA reads TGTGCCAGCAGTTCCACCCCGGGACTAGCGGGAGGTCATCTCGGGGAGCTGTTTTTT.

The chain carries TRBV7-2 and TRBJ2-1; tentatively, D is TRBD2 (5 bases). Trimming took 5 bases from V and 11 from J, leaving 19 bases between them. The CDR3 consists of 14 residues. Germline V CDR1 and CDR2: SGHTA, FQGNSA. CDR3 nucleotide sequence: TGTGCCAGCAGCCAGCTCCGGGATCTCAGTCAGCAGTTCTTC. Its translation is CASSQLRDLSQQFF.